Described below is a single T cell receptor beta chain sequence and its context. As yet, its antigen is unknown. This sample stems from a study of OX40 agonist ivuxolimab in advanced cancers. Looking at the study overall: Males comprised over 80% of the group, whose mean age was approximately 60 years (range roughly 23 to 80). Prior checkpoint blockade (anti-PD-1, anti-PD-L1 or anti-CTLA-4) was permitted; 40% had it. Study outcomes and limitations: Expanded peripheral T-cell antigen specificity went undetermined.

There are 14 residues in the CDR3. The trim removed 5 bases at V and 3 bases at J, leaving 6 bases unmatched. Germline assignment: CDR1 SGHRS and CDR2 YFSETQ. Generated by immunoSEQ multiplex PCR, the TCRdb table keeps only in-frame clones and is missing some. The data show approximately 100,000 clones, approximately 90% seen once. Patients were ineligible given autoimmune disease history or systemic immunosuppression. The V call is TRBV5-1, the J call TRBJ1-2, with 8 positions matching TRBD1. This clonotype was obtained from an adult with an advanced solid tumor such as melanoma, head and neck, liver or kidney cancer. The sequences come from CD4+ or CD8+ T cells sorted from blood, collected in a trial of the OX40 agonist ivuxolimab. The CDR3 loop is CASRPGQGYYGYTF. In DNA, the CDR3 is TGCGCCAGCAGACCAGGACAGGGCTACTATGGCTACACCTTC.